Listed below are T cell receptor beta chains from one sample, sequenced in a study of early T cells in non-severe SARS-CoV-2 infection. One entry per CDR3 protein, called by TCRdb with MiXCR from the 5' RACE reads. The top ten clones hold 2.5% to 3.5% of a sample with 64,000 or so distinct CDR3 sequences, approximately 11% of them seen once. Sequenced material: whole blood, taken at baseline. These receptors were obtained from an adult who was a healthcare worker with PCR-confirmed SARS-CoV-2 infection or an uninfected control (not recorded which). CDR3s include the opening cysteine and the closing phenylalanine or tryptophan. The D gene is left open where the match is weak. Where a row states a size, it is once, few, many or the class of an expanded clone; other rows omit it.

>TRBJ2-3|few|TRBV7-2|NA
TGTGCCAGCAGCACCGTCACTACTAACACAGATACGCAGTATTTT
CASSTVTTNTDTQYF
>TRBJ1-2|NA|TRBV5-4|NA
TGTGCCAGCAGCGCCCCAGGGCTCGGCTATGGCTACACCTTC
CASSAPGLGYGYTF
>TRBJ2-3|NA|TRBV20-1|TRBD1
TGCAGTGCTAGAGTGACAGGGTTTTTCTATACGCAGTATTTT
CSARVTGFFYTQYF
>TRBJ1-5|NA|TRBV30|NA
TGTGCCTGGTCTACAACCCCGGGGCAGCCCCAGCATTTT
CAWSTTPGQPQHF
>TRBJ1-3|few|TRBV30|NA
TGTGCCTGGCAGCCCGGGACGATAGACACCATATATTTT
CAWQPGTIDTIYF
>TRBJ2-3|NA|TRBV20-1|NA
TGCAGTGCTTCCAACCTCCGGGCAGATACGCAGTATTTT
CSASNLRADTQYF
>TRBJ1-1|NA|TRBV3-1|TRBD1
TGTGCCAGCAGCCAAGGAGGGGGCGCCGGTTTTGAAGCTTTCTTT
CASSQGGGAGFEAFF
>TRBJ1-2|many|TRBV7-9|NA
TGTGCCAGCAGCTTAGGGACAGCTAACTATGGCTACACCTTC
CASSLGTANYGYTF
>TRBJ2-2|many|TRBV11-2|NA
TGTGCCAGCAGCCGAGGACTCACCGGGGAGCTGTTTTTT
CASSRGLTGELFF
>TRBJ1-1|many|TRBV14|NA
TGTGCCAGCAGCCAACGCGCTGCGAACACTGAAGCTTTCTTT
CASSQRAANTEAFF
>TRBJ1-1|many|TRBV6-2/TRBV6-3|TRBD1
TGTGCCAGCAGTTACTCCGGGACAGTAGCTGAAGCTTTCTTT
CASSYSGTVAEAFF
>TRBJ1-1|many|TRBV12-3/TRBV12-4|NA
TGTGCCAGCAGTCGGGTGCTGAACACTGAAGCTTTCTTT
CASSRVLNTEAFF
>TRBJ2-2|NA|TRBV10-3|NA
TGTGCCATCAGTGAGAAACAGGGAGGAGAGCTGTTTTTT
CAISEKQGGELFF
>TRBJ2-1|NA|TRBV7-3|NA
TGTGCCAGCGGAACCGACAGGATGGAGAATGAGCAGTTCTTC
CASGTDRMENEQFF
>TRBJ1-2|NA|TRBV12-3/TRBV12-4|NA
TGTGCCAGCAGTTTAACCCCAGGTTCTAACTATGGCTACACCTTC
CASSLTPGSNYGYTF
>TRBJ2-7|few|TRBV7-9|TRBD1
TGTGCCAGCAGCTCCCTTAGGGACAGTCCCCTAGGCGAGCAGTACTTC
CASSSLRDSPLGEQYF
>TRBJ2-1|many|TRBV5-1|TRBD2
TGCGCCAGCAGCTTGCGCCTCTCTAGCGGGGGATACAGTGAGCAGTTCTTC
CASSLRLSSGGYSEQFF
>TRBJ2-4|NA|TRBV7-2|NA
TGTGCCAGCAGCTTACTGGTGGCGTCAAACATTCAGTACTTC
CASSLLVASNIQYF
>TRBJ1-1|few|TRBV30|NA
TGTGCCTGGATGGGGCAAATTAACACTGAAGCTTTCTTT
CAWMGQINTEAFF
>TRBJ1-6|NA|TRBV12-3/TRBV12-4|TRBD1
TGTGCCAGCAGTTTGCAGGGGGGGAATTCACCCCTCCACTTT
CASSLQGGNSPLHF
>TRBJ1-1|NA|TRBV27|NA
TGTGCCAGCAGTCACGGACCGGGGGCGAACACTGAAGCTTTCTTT
CASSHGPGANTEAFF
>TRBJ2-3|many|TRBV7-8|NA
TGTGCCAGCAGCCCGGCGGGAGATACGCAGTATTTT
CASSPAGDTQYF
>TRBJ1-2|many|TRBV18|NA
TGTGCCAGCTCACCACCTCTGGCAGGGGATTATGGCTACACCTTC
CASSPPLAGDYGYTF
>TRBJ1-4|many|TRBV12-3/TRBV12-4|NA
TGTGCCAGCAGCAGTAACAGGGTTAATGAAAAACTGTTTTTT
CASSSNRVNEKLFF
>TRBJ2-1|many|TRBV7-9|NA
TGTGCCAGCAGCACACAGGTCCCGACCTACAATGAGCAGTTCTTC
CASSTQVPTYNEQFF
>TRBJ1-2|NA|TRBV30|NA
TGTGCCTGGACGGGGGTTGGCTACACCTTC
CAWTGVGYTF
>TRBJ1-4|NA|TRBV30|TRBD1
TGTGCCTGGAGTGAAAGGGGGCGGGTAAAACTGTTTTTT
CAWSERGRVKLFF
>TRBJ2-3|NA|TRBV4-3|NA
TGCGCCAGCAGCCAACAGACTGAGCTAGATACGCAGTATTTT
CASSQQTELDTQYF
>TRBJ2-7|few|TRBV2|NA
TGTGCCAGCAGGGGAGGCCAGGTCATAATTTTAAGCTACGAGCAGTACTTC
CASRGGQVIILSYEQYF
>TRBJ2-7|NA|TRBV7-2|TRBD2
TGTGCCAGCAGCTTGCGGGGGTACTACGAGCAGTACTTC
CASSLRGYYEQYF
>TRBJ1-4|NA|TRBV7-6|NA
TGTGCCAGCAGCCCCCCGGGGCGAGAAAAACTGTTTTTT
CASSPPGREKLFF
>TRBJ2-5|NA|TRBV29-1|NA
TGCAGCGTTGACGCGTGGGAGACCCAGTACTTC
CSVDAWETQYF
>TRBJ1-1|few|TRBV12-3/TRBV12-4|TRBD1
TGTGCCAGCAGACGTGGGACAGGGAACACTGAAGCTTTCTTT
CASRRGTGNTEAFF
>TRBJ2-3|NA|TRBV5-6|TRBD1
TGTGCCAGCAGCACACAGGGGGGAGCAGATACGCAGTATTTT
CASSTQGGADTQYF
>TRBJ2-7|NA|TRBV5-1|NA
TGCGCCAGCAGTAAAGACAGTCCCTACGAGCAGTACTTC
CASSKDSPYEQYF
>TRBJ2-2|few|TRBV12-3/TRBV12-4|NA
TGTGCCAGCAGTCCCGACTCCAGGAACACCGGGGAGCTGTTTTTT
CASSPDSRNTGELFF
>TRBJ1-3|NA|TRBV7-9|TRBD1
TGTGCCAGCAGCCGGGACAGGGCCTCTGGAAACACCATATATTTT
CASSRDRASGNTIYF
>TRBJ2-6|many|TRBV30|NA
TGTGCCTGGACCAAGGCGGGGGCGACCTCTGGGGCCAACGTCCTGACTTTC
CAWTKAGATSGANVLTF
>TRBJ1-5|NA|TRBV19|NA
TGTGCCAGTAGTATATCTTTCCTTCAGCCCCAGCATTTT
CASSISFLQPQHF
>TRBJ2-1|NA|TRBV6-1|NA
TGTGCCAGCACTCGTAATGGGGGAGAGACCTACAATGAGCAGTTCTTC
CASTRNGGETYNEQFF
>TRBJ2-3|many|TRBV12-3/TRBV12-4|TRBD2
TGTGCCAGCAGTTTAGTGGGCGGGGGGGCCGGCGATACGCAGTATTTT
CASSLVGGGAGDTQYF
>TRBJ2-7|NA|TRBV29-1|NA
TGCAGCGTTAGAGGGGACCCCGACTACGAGCAGTACTTC
CSVRGDPDYEQYF
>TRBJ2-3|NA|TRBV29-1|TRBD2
TGCAGCGTTGAAACTAGCGGGGTCACAGATACGCAGTATTTT
CSVETSGVTDTQYF
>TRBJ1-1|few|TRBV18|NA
TGTGCCAGCTCACCAACGAGACAGCTGAACACTGAAGCTTTCTTT
CASSPTRQLNTEAFF
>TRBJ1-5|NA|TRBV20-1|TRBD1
TGCAGTGCCCAGGGACAGGGACGCAATCAGCCCCAGCATTTT
CSAQGQGRNQPQHF
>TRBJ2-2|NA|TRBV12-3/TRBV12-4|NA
TGTGCCAGCAGCCATAGGCCGGGGTCCACCGGGGAGCTGTTTTTT
CASSHRPGSTGELFF
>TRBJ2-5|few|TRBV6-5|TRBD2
TGTGCCAGCAGTTATCCTTCTAGCGGGGGGGCCGGAGAGACCCAGTACTTC
CASSYPSSGGAGETQYF
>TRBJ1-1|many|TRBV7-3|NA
TGTGCCAGCAGCTTTCAGGGAAACACTGAAGCTTTCTTT
CASSFQGNTEAFF
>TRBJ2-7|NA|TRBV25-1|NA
TGTGCCAGCAGTGCCCCGGGGGGCCACTCCTACGAGCAGTACTTC
CASSAPGGHSYEQYF
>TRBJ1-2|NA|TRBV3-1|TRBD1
TGTGCCAGCAGCCACCGGGACAGGGCCCCCTATGGCTACACCTTC
CASSHRDRAPYGYTF
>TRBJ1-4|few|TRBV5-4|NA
TGTGCCAGCAGCGGAAGTGGGGGCGTGGGAAAACTGTTTTTT
CASSGSGGVGKLFF
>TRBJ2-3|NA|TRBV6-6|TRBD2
TGTGCCAGCAGTGTCCTGACTAGCGGGGGCACAGATACGCAGTATTTT
CASSVLTSGGTDTQYF
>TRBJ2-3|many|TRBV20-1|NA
TGCAGTGCTAGAGAACCCGGCCTACGGGATACGCAGTATTTT
CSAREPGLRDTQYF
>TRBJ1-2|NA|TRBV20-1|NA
TGCAGTGCTAGAATAGGGTATGGCTACACCTTC
CSARIGYGYTF
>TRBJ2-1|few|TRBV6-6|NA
TGTGCCAGCAGTTACGGTGGAACCAGTAGGGACAATGAGCAGTTCTTC
CASSYGGTSRDNEQFF